This T cell receptor beta chain is drawn from a study of human T cells and chemical hapten exposure. The study's findings and limits: DPC sensitization left the count of TCRs above 1 in 1000 unchanged.

Stated time point: patch test 1, 2 weeks after DPC sensitization. Described treatment: therapeutic diphenylcyclopropenone sensitization with weekly scalp DPC. Total RNA was extracted from unfractionated whole blood. Germline loops: CDR1 LGHDT, CDR2 YNNKEL (reference sequence). The CDR3 extends over 14 amino acids. Individual cDNA molecules received unique molecular identifiers in the library. Authors' methods: There were a median of roughly 100,000 TCRs per sample, with a range from about 23,224 to 690,600. TCRdb analysed the RACE reads with MiXCR anew, one entry per CDR3 protein. The V and J calls follow TCRdb's processing rather than the paper's. The sample has around 110,000 distinct CDR3 sequences; 9.5% to 13% are singletons. Details on this clonotype: Its antigen is unidentified. A read error is possible here, since a much larger clone lies one base away.

Specimen: whole blood, collected in connection with sensitization to the hapten diphenylcyclopropenone (DPC). The J gene is TRBJ2-3, the V gene TRBV3-1, with D possibly matching TRBD1 (5 bases). The receptor was isolated from a woman aged 45-60 years with alopecia areata. Some clones in this sample may be carry-over from other donors' samples. In nucleotides, the CDR3 is TGTGCCAGCAGCCAGACGTCAGGGTCGGATACGCGGTATTTT. Its protein is CASSQTSGSDTRYF.